The entry below gives a single T cell receptor beta chain sequence along with its context. The source of the sample is a study of Ad26.COV2.S vaccination and SARS-CoV-2 variants. Treatment noted: some 20 received Ad26.COV2.S at low or high dose, single or two shots; about 5 received placebo; per-sample allocation not given. The samples were gathered on day 63 after the first injection of vaccine or placebo. The data were produced by immunoSEQ multiplex PCR, yet TCRdb's version contains in-frame clones alone and is incomplete. The sample includes 440,000 or so clones, about 92% of them seen just once. The germline V gene has CDR1 LNHDA and CDR2 SQIVND (reference sequence). The CDR3 extends over 17 amino acids. V lost 3 bases and J 3 bases, leaving 17 bases between the germline ends.

This clonotype was obtained from a person aged 18-60 years who received the Ad26.COV2.S COVID-19 vaccine or a placebo. Sequences were derived from peripheral blood, sampled in a trial of Ad26.COV2.S vaccine versus placebo. The V and J genes are TRBV19 and TRBJ2-2, with a possible D match to TRBD2 (5 bases). CDR3 sequence: CASSIEPDWRYTGELFF. Here the CDR3 DNA reads TGTGCCAGTAGTATCGAGCCGGACTGGCGGTACACCGGGGAGCTGTTTTTT.